The 15 T cell receptor beta chains below were found in one sample sequenced in a study of blood T cell repertoires in COVID-19. Libraries were prepared by immunoSEQ multiplex PCR; TCRdb keeps only in-frame clonotypes and omits some of them. The table shows more than 110,000 clones, with 80% to 90% occurring only once. The specimen sequenced was peripheral blood. The receptors originated from a middle-aged woman with acute or convalescent COVID-19.

The chain couples TRBV5-5 to TRBJ1-2, with a possible D match to TRBD1 (6 bases). V was shortened by 1 base and J by 2 bases, with 6 bases between the two germline ends. The CDR3 is made up of 13 amino acids. Germline CDR1 is SGHKS and CDR2 is YYEKEE (reference sequence). CDR3 protein: CASSLQGNYGYTF. CDR3 sequence (DNA): TGTGCCAGCAGCTTGCAGGGGAACTATGGCTACACCTTC.

This chain uses TRBV6-5 with TRBJ2-3, with TRBD2 as a possible D gene (6 bases). The CDR3 is made up of 15 amino acids. Between the trimmed V and J ends, which lost 5 bases and 5 bases, there was a span of 17 bases. In germline, CDR1 is MNHEY, CDR2 SVGAGI. The CDR3 DNA is TGTGCCAGCAGTCGGGCGGGGAGCAAGGTAGATACGCAGTATTTT. Translating gives CASSRAGSKVDTQYF.

This chain uses TRBV19 with TRBJ1-6; D is perhaps TRBD1 (5 bases). V gave up 3 bases and J gave up 7 bases, with 10 bases separating them. The CDR3 sequence is 14 residues long. The germline gives CDR1 LNHDA, CDR2 SQIVND (reference sequence). The CDR3 loop is CASSIRELNSPLHF. The DNA for the CDR3 is TGTGCCAGTAGTATCAGGGAACTAAATTCACCCCTCCACTTT. Full variable domain (remainder filled in from reference TRBV19 and TRBJ1-6): DGGITQSPKYLFRKEGQNVTLSCEQNLNHDAMYWYRQDPGQGLRLIYYSQIVNDFQKGDIAEGYSVSREKKESFPLTVTSAQKNPTAFYLCASSIRELNSPLHFGNGTRLTVT.

The chain recombines TRBV10-3 with TRBJ1-1, with unresolved D. CDR1 is ENHRY and CDR2 is SYGVKD in the germline V gene. CDR3 length: 13 amino acids. V lost 1 base and J lost 0, with 3 bases in between. The CDR3 nucleotides are TGTGCCATCAGTGAGTTCATGAACACTGAAGCTTTCTTT. Protein: CAISEFMNTEAFF.

The chain is built from TRBV5-1 and TRBJ2-5; maybe TRBD2 (6 bases). V was cut by 3 bases and J by 2 bases, with 8 bases left in between. Looked up from germline, CDR1 is SGHRS and CDR2 is YFSETQ. The CDR3 contains 13 residues. The CDR3, as DNA: TGCGCCAGCAGCTACCGGGAGCAAGAGACCCAGTACTTC. Translated: CASSYREQETQYF.

The rearrangement links TRBV19 to TRBJ2-1, with 8 bases aligning to TRBD1. The CDR3 runs 16 residues. Germline-derived CDR1 and CDR2 are LNHDA and SQIVND (reference sequence). Germline trimming cut 8 bases from V and 4 bases from J; bases unmatched to any gene: 13. The CDR3 bases are TGTGCCAGTCGACCACTCGACAGGGGACCATACAATGAGCAGTTCTTC. This encodes CASRPLDRGPYNEQFF. The entire variable domain, with the rest obtained from reference TRBV19 and TRBJ2-1, is as follows: DGGITQSPKYLFRKEGQNVTLSCEQNLNHDAMYWYRQDPGQGLRLIYYSQIVNDFQKGDIAEGYSVSREKKESFPLTVTSAQKNPTAFYLCASRPLDRGPYNEQFFGPGTRLTVL.

J is TRBJ1-1 and V is TRBV12-3 or TRBV12-4; no firm D call. The ends were cut back, 1 base at V and 2 bases at J, with 5 bases in the middle. The CDR3 sequence is 13 residues long. The CDR3 loop is CASSLGTNTEAFF. Here the CDR3 DNA reads TGTGCCAGCAGTTTAGGGACTAACACTGAAGCTTTCTTT.

This clone was observed a few times. This chain joins TRBV4-3 and TRBJ1-1; 7 nucleotides agree with TRBD1. Germline V gives CDR1 LGHNA, CDR2 YSLEER. The junction had 5 bases not matched to a gene; V was cut back by 1 base and J by 0 bases. The CDR3 spans 16 residues. The DNA of the CDR3 is TGCGCCAGCAGCCAAGTTTGGGGGACAGTGAACACTGAAGCTTTCTTT. This encodes CASSQVWGTVNTEAFF.

This rearrangement joins TRBV6-5 to TRBJ2-1; D remains ambiguous. Germline values: CDR1 MNHEY, CDR2 SVGAGI. V was pared by 5 bases and J by 5 bases, with 16 bases between. CDR3 length equals 15 residues. CDR3 bases: TGTGCCAGCAGTCCCCGTCGGATTACAGACAATGAGCAGTTCTTC. As protein: CASSPRRITDNEQFF.

This rearrangement joins TRBV9 to TRBJ1-5; 7 bases fit TRBD1. The germline V gene has CDR1 SGDLS and CDR2 YYNGEE. With 0 bases clipped from V and 6 bases from J, the junction kept 3 bases outside the gene matches. The CDR3 is made up of 14 amino acids. CDR3 nucleotide sequence: TGTGCCAGCAGCGTAGACAGGGGAGGTCAGCCCCAGCATTTT. As protein: CASSVDRGGQPQHF.

This rearrangement joins TRBV7-9 to TRBJ1-1; no firm D call. Deletions cut 4 bases from V and 3 bases from J, with 12 bases between. CDR3 size: 14 residues. CDR1 and CDR2 (germline): SEHNR, FQNEAQ (reference sequence). CDR3 protein: CASSWGGSDTEAFF. DNA for the CDR3: TGTGCCAGCAGCTGGGGTGGGAGCGACACTGAAGCTTTCTTT.

V usage is TRBV11-2 and J usage is TRBJ2-3; D uncertain. The CDR3 is 11 residues long. Germline lookup yields CDR1 SGHAT and CDR2 FQNNGV. V was cut by 5 bases and J by 3 bases, with 3 bases left in between. CDR3 coding DNA: TGTGCCAGCAGCCCTACAGATACGCAGTATTTT. It is translated as CASSPTDTQYF.

In this sample, this clone turned up once. The chain has TRBV11-3 and TRBJ2-6; tentative D call: TRBD1 (6 bases). Per the germline V gene, CDR1 is SGHNT and CDR2 is YENEEA. The CDR3 contains 16 residues. Trimming shortened V by 5 bases and J by 1 base, and 12 bases separated the two germline ends. The chain's CDR3 is CASSPGGQSGANVLTF. CDR3 bases: TGTGCCAGCAGCCCTGGAGGACAGTCTGGGGCCAACGTCCTGACTTTC.

This sequence joins TRBV3-1 (or the pseudogene TRBV3-2) and TRBJ2-4; 9 nucleotides line up with TRBD2. The germline V gene has CDR1 LGHDT and CDR2 YNNKEL (reference sequence). After removal of 1 base from V and 7 bases from J, the junction contained 2 bases not matched to a gene. The CDR3 extends over 14 amino acids. CDR3 residues: CASSQVAGVNIQYF. Here the CDR3 DNA reads TGTGCCAGCAGCCAAGTAGCGGGAGTGAACATTCAGTACTTC.

This CDR3 reads CASSLGSGGSYEQYF. CDR3 DNA: TGTGCCAGCAGCTTAGGTAGCGGGGGCTCCTACGAGCAGTACTTC. The chain uses TRBV7-2 and TRBJ2-7, with 9 positions matching TRBD2. V was clipped by 1 base and J by 0 bases; unmatched bases: 1. Germline V gives CDR1 SGHTA, CDR2 FQGNSA. This CDR3 is built from 15 residues.